The rows below give T cell receptor beta chains drawn from one sample of a study of T cells in Graves' hyperthyroidism and ophthalmopathy. TCRdb reanalysed the multiplex PCR reads using MiXCR and keeps one entry per CDR3 protein. The profile shows under 650,000 distinct CDR3 sequences, 16% of them singletons. Sequenced: blood. These receptors were obtained from a young woman with Graves' hyperthyroidism. Both conserved end residues are part of each CDR3. D genes are given only for firm matches. Size values are once, few and many counts, or a class for expanded clones, and some rows have none.

d_gene: -; abundance: many; v_gene: TRBV7-2; j_gene: TRBJ2-1; CDR3aa: CASSLGRTTYNEQFF; CDR3nt: TGTGCCAGCAGCTTGGGGCGGACAACATACAATGAGCAGTTCTTC
d_gene: -; abundance: -; v_gene: TRBV9; j_gene: TRBJ2-1; CDR3aa: CASSVDGLIGEQFF; CDR3nt: TGTGCCAGCAGCGTAGATGGACTTATAGGTGAGCAGTTCTTC
d_gene: -; abundance: -; v_gene: TRBV5-6; j_gene: TRBJ2-3; CDR3aa: CASSLSNSLMQYF; CDR3nt: TGTGCCAGCAGCTTGTCGAACTCGTTAATGCAGTATTTT
d_gene: -; abundance: -; v_gene: TRBV29-1; j_gene: TRBJ2-5; CDR3aa: CSVEEGRETQYF; CDR3nt: TGCAGCGTTGAAGAGGGACGGGAGACCCAGTACTTC
d_gene: -; abundance: -; v_gene: TRBV28; j_gene: TRBJ2-1; CDR3aa: CASSLRSWRGGNEQFF; CDR3nt: TGTGCCAGCAGTTTACGGTCTTGGAGGGGGGGTAATGAGCAGTTCTTC
d_gene: TRBD2; abundance: -; v_gene: TRBV13; j_gene: TRBJ2-4; CDR3aa: CASSGGLAAENIQYF; CDR3nt: TGTGCCAGCAGCGGGGGACTAGCGGCCGAAAACATTCAGTACTTC
d_gene: -; abundance: few; v_gene: TRBV5-5; j_gene: TRBJ1-5; CDR3aa: CASSINRVGNQPQHF; CDR3nt: TGTGCCAGCAGCATCAACAGGGTGGGCAATCAGCCCCAGCATTTT
d_gene: -; abundance: -; v_gene: TRBV7-9; j_gene: TRBJ1-2; CDR3aa: CASSLYEGPDDGYTF; CDR3nt: TGTGCCAGCAGCTTATACGAGGGTCCCGACGATGGCTACACCTTC
d_gene: -; abundance: -; v_gene: TRBV28; j_gene: TRBJ2-1; CDR3aa: CACTGNEQFF; CDR3nt: TGTGCCTGTACGGGAAATGAGCAGTTCTTC
d_gene: TRBD2; abundance: many; v_gene: TRBV7-2; j_gene: TRBJ2-1; CDR3aa: CASRTWGGIYNEQFF; CDR3nt: TGTGCCAGCAGGACATGGGGGGGGATCTACAATGAGCAGTTCTTC
d_gene: TRBD2; abundance: once; v_gene: TRBV2; j_gene: TRBJ2-3; CDR3aa: CASRDTGTSSPDTQYF; CDR3nt: TGTGCCAGCCGAGATACCGGGACTAGTTCTCCAGATACGCAGTATTTC
d_gene: -; abundance: many; v_gene: TRBV6-5; j_gene: TRBJ1-1; CDR3aa: CASSYSTGRQNTEAFF; CDR3nt: TGTGCCAGCAGTTACTCGACCGGGCGGCAGAACACTGAAGCTTTCTTT
d_gene: -; abundance: -; v_gene: TRBV19; j_gene: TRBJ1-5; CDR3aa: CASSMGVQPQHF; CDR3nt: TGTGCCAGTAGTATGGGGGTTCAGCCCCAGCATTTT
d_gene: TRBD1; abundance: few; v_gene: TRBV12-3/TRBV12-4; j_gene: TRBJ1-1; CDR3aa: CASSQGGRGTEAFF; CDR3nt: TGTGCCAGCAGTCAGGGGGGCAGGGGCACTGAAGCTTTCTTT
d_gene: -; abundance: few; v_gene: TRBV30; j_gene: TRBJ2-7; CDR3aa: CAWSLTIYEQYF; CDR3nt: TGTGCCTGGAGCCTAACCATTTACGAGCAGTACTTC
d_gene: -; abundance: -; v_gene: TRBV5-6; j_gene: TRBJ2-7; CDR3aa: CASSRGRYYEQYF; CDR3nt: TGTGCCAGCAGCCGGGGACGATACTACGAGCAGTACTTC
d_gene: TRBD2; abundance: many; v_gene: TRBV12-3/TRBV12-4; j_gene: TRBJ2-7; CDR3aa: CASSLSSGGAFYEQYF; CDR3nt: TGTGCCAGCAGCCTATCTTCGGGAGGAGCCTTCTACGAGCAGTACTTC
d_gene: -; abundance: -; v_gene: TRBV19; j_gene: TRBJ2-3; CDR3aa: CASSIVPGGTDTQYF; CDR3nt: TGTGCCAGTAGTATAGTCCCGGGAGGCACAGATACGCAGTATTTT
d_gene: TRBD2; abundance: many; v_gene: TRBV27; j_gene: TRBJ2-7; CDR3aa: CASTSFSGRAPYEQYF; CDR3nt: TGTGCCAGCACCTCATTTAGCGGGAGGGCCCCCTACGAGCAGTACTTC
d_gene: -; abundance: few; v_gene: TRBV15; j_gene: TRBJ1-1; CDR3aa: CATSRGPYERTEAFF; CDR3nt: TGTGCCACCAGCAGAGGTCCGTACGAGCGGACTGAAGCTTTCTTT
d_gene: -; abundance: -; v_gene: TRBV19; j_gene: TRBJ2-2; CDR3aa: CASSSIPGGELFF; CDR3nt: TGTGCCAGTAGTTCAATCCCCGGAGGGGAGCTGTTTTTT
d_gene: TRBD1; abundance: few; v_gene: TRBV24-1; j_gene: TRBJ2-3; CDR3aa: CATSDSETGRRDTQYF; CDR3nt: TGTGCCACCAGTGATTCCGAGACAGGGCGTCGAGATACGCAGTATTTT
d_gene: TRBD2; abundance: many; v_gene: TRBV20-1; j_gene: TRBJ2-1; CDR3aa: CSAPGAGVVYNEQFF; CDR3nt: TGCAGTGCTCCTGGAGCGGGAGTAGTCTACAATGAGCAGTTCTTC
d_gene: -; abundance: many; v_gene: TRBV28; j_gene: TRBJ1-2; CDR3aa: CASSLGGMYYGYTF; CDR3nt: TGTGCCAGCAGTTTAGGAGGGATGTACTATGGCTACACCTTC
d_gene: -; abundance: many; v_gene: TRBV11-3; j_gene: TRBJ2-1; CDR3aa: CASSLVHNFYHNEQFF; CDR3nt: TGTGCCAGCAGCTTAGTGCACAACTTCTACCACAATGAGCAGTTCTTC
d_gene: -; abundance: many; v_gene: TRBV28; j_gene: TRBJ1-5; CDR3aa: CATEPGTINQPQHF; CDR3nt: TGTGCCACCGAACCGGGGACTATCAATCAGCCCCAGCATTTT
d_gene: TRBD2; abundance: -; v_gene: TRBV20-1; j_gene: TRBJ2-7; CDR3aa: CSARASGNPYEQYF; CDR3nt: TGCAGTGCTAGAGCTAGCGGCAACCCTTACGAGCAGTACTTC
d_gene: -; abundance: few; v_gene: TRBV19; j_gene: TRBJ1-1; CDR3aa: CASSPTGTYNTEAFF; CDR3nt: TGTGCCAGTAGTCCCACAGGGACCTACAACACTGAAGCTTTCTTT
d_gene: TRBD1; abundance: few; v_gene: TRBV3-1; j_gene: TRBJ1-1; CDR3aa: CASSQATGQTYEAFF; CDR3nt: TGTGCCAGCAGCCAAGCGACGGGACAGACATATGAAGCTTTCTTT
d_gene: -; abundance: many; v_gene: TRBV5-1; j_gene: TRBJ1-1; CDR3aa: CASSLWDSSTEAFF; CDR3nt: TGCGCCAGCAGCTTGTGGGATAGCAGCACTGAAGCTTTCTTT
d_gene: TRBD2; abundance: -; v_gene: TRBV19; j_gene: TRBJ2-3; CDR3aa: CASKTSGWADTQYF; CDR3nt: TGTGCCAGTAAGACTAGCGGGTGGGCGGATACGCAGTATTTT
d_gene: TRBD2; abundance: once; v_gene: TRBV7-2; j_gene: TRBJ2-1; CDR3aa: CASSLRGTGGRPDNEQFF; CDR3nt: TGTGCCAGCAGCTTGAGGGGCACGGGAGGGCGGCCCGACAATGAGCAGTTCTTC
d_gene: -; abundance: few; v_gene: TRBV2; j_gene: TRBJ2-1; CDR3aa: CASSDLRRRDSHRGNYNEQFF; CDR3nt: TGTGCCAGCAGTGATCTAAGGAGGAGGGACAGCCATAGAGGGAACTACAATGAGCAGTTCTTC
d_gene: TRBD2; abundance: -; v_gene: TRBV7-2; j_gene: TRBJ2-1; CDR3aa: CASSLSLLAGGDEQFF; CDR3nt: TGTGCCAGCAGCTTATCTCTTCTAGCGGGAGGGGATGAGCAGTTCTTC
d_gene: TRBD1; abundance: many; v_gene: TRBV6-1; j_gene: TRBJ1-1; CDR3aa: CASSVQGMNTEAFF; CDR3nt: TGTGCCAGCAGTGTACAGGGGATGAACACTGAAGCTTTCTTT
d_gene: TRBD1; abundance: few; v_gene: TRBV4-1; j_gene: TRBJ2-5; CDR3aa: CASSHPGGWDREETQYF; CDR3nt: TGCGCCAGCAGCCACCCTGGCGGATGGGACAGGGAGGAGACCCAGTACTTC
d_gene: -; abundance: many; v_gene: TRBV12-3/TRBV12-4; j_gene: TRBJ2-3; CDR3aa: CASSWIHTDTQYF; CDR3nt: TGTGCCAGCAGTTGGATACACACAGATACGCAGTATTTT
d_gene: TRBD2; abundance: few; v_gene: TRBV20-1; j_gene: TRBJ2-5; CDR3aa: CSARESPGLATQYF; CDR3nt: TGCAGTGCTAGAGAGAGCCCGGGACTAGCGACCCAGTACTTC
d_gene: TRBD2; abundance: few; v_gene: TRBV10-3; j_gene: TRBJ2-1; CDR3aa: CAISEQREGVDYEQFF; CDR3nt: TGTGCCATCAGTGAGCAGCGGGAGGGTGTGGATTATGAGCAGTTCTTC
d_gene: TRBD2; abundance: -; v_gene: TRBV11-3; j_gene: TRBJ2-5; CDR3aa: CASSFRTSGTQETQYF; CDR3nt: TGTGCCAGCAGCTTTAGGACTAGCGGGACCCAAGAGACCCAGTACTTC
d_gene: -; abundance: many; v_gene: TRBV20-1; j_gene: TRBJ2-1; CDR3aa: CSARDPNTEQFF; CDR3nt: TGCAGTGCTAGGGACCCAAACACAGAGCAGTTCTTC
d_gene: -; abundance: -; v_gene: TRBV11-2; j_gene: TRBJ2-7; CDR3aa: CASTPADLHEQYF; CDR3nt: TGTGCCAGCACCCCCGCGGACCTCCACGAGCAGTACTTC
d_gene: -; abundance: few; v_gene: TRBV4-1; j_gene: TRBJ2-1; CDR3aa: CASSRHPGQNNEQFF; CDR3nt: TGCGCCAGCAGCCGACACCCTGGACAGAACAATGAGCAGTTCTTC
d_gene: -; abundance: many; v_gene: TRBV7-3; j_gene: TRBJ1-5; CDR3aa: CASSLNLTGRTEPQHF; CDR3nt: TGTGCCAGCAGCTTAAATTTGACAGGACGCACCGAGCCCCAGCATTTT
d_gene: -; abundance: few; v_gene: TRBV20-1; j_gene: TRBJ1-6; CDR3aa: CSAQGWGSPLHF; CDR3nt: TGCAGTGCACAGGGTTGGGGTTCACCCCTCCACTTT
d_gene: TRBD2; abundance: few; v_gene: TRBV20-1; j_gene: TRBJ2-1; CDR3aa: CSAKTSGRVYNEQFF; CDR3nt: TGCAGTGCTAAAACTAGCGGGAGGGTTTACAATGAGCAGTTCTTC
d_gene: -; abundance: -; v_gene: TRBV27; j_gene: TRBJ2-2; CDR3aa: CASSSTWDTGELFF; CDR3nt: TGTGCCAGCAGTTCCACATGGGACACCGGGGAGCTGTTTTTT
d_gene: -; abundance: few; v_gene: TRBV5-8; j_gene: TRBJ1-2; CDR3aa: CASSLGSLGGYTF; CDR3nt: TGTGCCAGCAGCTTGGGTTCCTTGGGTGGCTACACCTTC
d_gene: TRBD1; abundance: many; v_gene: TRBV28; j_gene: TRBJ2-5; CDR3aa: CASSSAQTGLEETQYF; CDR3nt: TGTGCCAGCAGTTCAGCCCAGACAGGGTTGGAAGAGACCCAGTACTTC
d_gene: -; abundance: -; v_gene: TRBV3-1; j_gene: TRBJ2-7; CDR3aa: CASSQEARDGLYEQYF; CDR3nt: TGTGCCAGCAGCCAAGAGGCCCGGGACGGTCTCTACGAGCAGTACTTC
d_gene: -; abundance: many; v_gene: TRBV2; j_gene: TRBJ2-3; CDR3aa: CASSEAGVRDTQYF; CDR3nt: TGTGCCAGCAGTGAGGCAGGGGTGAGAGATACGCAGTATTTT
d_gene: -; abundance: many; v_gene: TRBV24-1; j_gene: TRBJ1-1; CDR3aa: CATGGGGTEAFF; CDR3nt: TGTGCCACCGGAGGGGGTGGTACTGAAGCTTTCTTT
d_gene: -; abundance: few; v_gene: TRBV20-1; j_gene: TRBJ2-1; CDR3aa: CSARPSNSHEQFF; CDR3nt: TGCAGTGCTAGACCTTCTAATTCCCATGAGCAGTTCTTC